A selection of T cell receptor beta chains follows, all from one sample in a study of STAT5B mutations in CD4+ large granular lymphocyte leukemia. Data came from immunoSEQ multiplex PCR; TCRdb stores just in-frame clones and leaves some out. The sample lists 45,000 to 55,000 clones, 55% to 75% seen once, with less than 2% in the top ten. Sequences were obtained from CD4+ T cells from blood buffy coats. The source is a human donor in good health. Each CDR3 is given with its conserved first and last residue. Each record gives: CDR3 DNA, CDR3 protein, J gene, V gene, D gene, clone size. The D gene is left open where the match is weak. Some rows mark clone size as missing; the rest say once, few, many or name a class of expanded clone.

CDR3 DNA: TGTGCCAGCAGTTTTCGGGGTCAGCCCCAGCATTTT
CDR3 protein: CASSFRGQPQHF
J gene: TRBJ1-5
V gene: TRBV28
D gene: .
clone size: .

CDR3 DNA: TGTGCCAGCAGTCCCCCCGGGACTAGCGGAACCGGGGAGCTGTTTTTT
CDR3 protein: CASSPPGTSGTGELFF
J gene: TRBJ2-2
V gene: TRBV2
D gene: TRBD2
clone size: .

CDR3 DNA: TGTGCCAGCAGCTTGTTTACCGGGGGTCGGGATGAAGCTTTCTTT
CDR3 protein: CASSLFTGGRDEAFF
J gene: TRBJ1-1
V gene: TRBV5-4
D gene: .
clone size: once

CDR3 DNA: TGTGCCAGCAGCTTAACCCGGACTAGCGGGGGGGACACAGATACGCAGTATTTT
CDR3 protein: CASSLTRTSGGDTDTQYF
J gene: TRBJ2-3
V gene: TRBV7-2
D gene: TRBD2
clone size: .

CDR3 DNA: TGTGCCAGCCGTCAGGGGGCGGCGGGGGTTTCAGGCACAGATACGCAGTATTTT
CDR3 protein: CASRQGAAGVSGTDTQYF
J gene: TRBJ2-3
V gene: TRBV2
D gene: .
clone size: .

CDR3 DNA: TGCAGCGTCGGGGGGGGAGCGGACTATGGCTACACCTTC
CDR3 protein: CSVGGGADYGYTF
J gene: TRBJ1-2
V gene: TRBV29-1
D gene: .
clone size: .

CDR3 DNA: TGCGCCAGCAGCCAAGACGGCGACAGGGGGCGGGTACAGACCCAGTACTTC
CDR3 protein: CASSQDGDRGRVQTQYF
J gene: TRBJ2-5
V gene: TRBV4-1
D gene: TRBD1
clone size: .

CDR3 DNA: TGTGCCAGTAGTCCAGATAGCCGGGACAGTGGCTATGGCTACACCTTC
CDR3 protein: CASSPDSRDSGYGYTF
J gene: TRBJ1-2
V gene: TRBV19
D gene: TRBD1
clone size: .

CDR3 DNA: TGCGCCAGCAGCTCTACCGCAGGGGGCACCGGGGAGCTGTTTTTT
CDR3 protein: CASSSTAGGTGELFF
J gene: TRBJ2-2
V gene: TRBV5-1
D gene: TRBD1
clone size: .

CDR3 DNA: TGTGCCAGCAGTCAACTGGGACAACGGAACACTGAAGCTTTCTTT
CDR3 protein: CASSQLGQRNTEAFF
J gene: TRBJ1-1
V gene: TRBV28
D gene: .
clone size: few

CDR3 DNA: TGTGCCAGCTCACCGCGGACTAGCGGGGGGGCAGGGGAGCAGTTCTTC
CDR3 protein: CASSPRTSGGAGEQFF
J gene: TRBJ2-1
V gene: TRBV18
D gene: TRBD2
clone size: .

CDR3 DNA: TGTGCCAGCAGTTTACACGACAGGGTCTATGAGCAGTTCTTC
CDR3 protein: CASSLHDRVYEQFF
J gene: TRBJ2-1
V gene: TRBV27
D gene: TRBD1
clone size: .

CDR3 DNA: TGCAGCGGCTCATCCGGGACAGGGGTTGAAAAACTGTTTTTT
CDR3 protein: CSGSSGTGVEKLFF
J gene: TRBJ1-4
V gene: TRBV29-1
D gene: TRBD1
clone size: .

CDR3 DNA: TGTGCCAGCAGTCCGGGGACAGGGTTCGCTAACTATGGCTACACCTTC
CDR3 protein: CASSPGTGFANYGYTF
J gene: TRBJ1-2
V gene: TRBV27
D gene: TRBD1
clone size: once

CDR3 DNA: TGTGCCAGCACCACAGCCAGGGGCGGGGGGAGGTCCTACAATGAGCAGTTCTTC
CDR3 protein: CASTTARGGGRSYNEQFF
J gene: TRBJ2-1
V gene: TRBV5-7
D gene: TRBD2
clone size: once

CDR3 DNA: TGTGCCAGCGCCATCCCGCGGGGGGCATTCCAGCCCCAGCATTTT
CDR3 protein: CASAIPRGAFQPQHF
J gene: TRBJ1-5
V gene: TRBV28
D gene: .
clone size: .

CDR3 DNA: TGTGCCAGCAGCAATCGAAGGGGGGCTGGGGAAAAACTGTTTTTT
CDR3 protein: CASSNRRGAGEKLFF
J gene: TRBJ1-4
V gene: TRBV5-6
D gene: .
clone size: .

CDR3 DNA: TGTGCCAGCAGTGAACGTGGTTTGGGCCTGGGATACGAGCAGTACTTC
CDR3 protein: CASSERGLGLGYEQYF
J gene: TRBJ2-7
V gene: TRBV6-1
D gene: .
clone size: .

CDR3 DNA: TGTGCCAGCAGTTTACTGACAGGCATGAACACTGAAGCTTTCTTT
CDR3 protein: CASSLLTGMNTEAFF
J gene: TRBJ1-1
V gene: TRBV28
D gene: .
clone size: .

CDR3 DNA: TGTGCCAGCAGTTTTTCAACCAGTAATGAAAAACTGTTTTTT
CDR3 protein: CASSFSTSNEKLFF
J gene: TRBJ1-4
V gene: TRBV7-9
D gene: .
clone size: .

CDR3 DNA: TGTGCCAGCAAATTGAACACTGAAGCTTTCTTT
CDR3 protein: CASKLNTEAFF
J gene: TRBJ1-1
V gene: TRBV28
D gene: .
clone size: .

CDR3 DNA: TGTGCCAGCAGTCCTTTTTTCAATCAGCCCCAGCATTTT
CDR3 protein: CASSPFFNQPQHF
J gene: TRBJ1-5
V gene: TRBV28
D gene: .
clone size: .

CDR3 DNA: TGTGCCAGCAGCTTGGTGTACACCGGGGAGCTGTTTTTT
CDR3 protein: CASSLVYTGELFF
J gene: TRBJ2-2
V gene: TRBV5-5
D gene: .
clone size: .

CDR3 DNA: TGTGCCTGGAGTGTAGTCGTAGGGGGGGAGCAGTACTTC
CDR3 protein: CAWSVVVGGEQYF
J gene: TRBJ2-7
V gene: TRBV30
D gene: .
clone size: .

CDR3 DNA: TGTGCCAGTACCCAAGGACAGGGTGGGAATCAGCCCCAGCATTTT
CDR3 protein: CASTQGQGGNQPQHF
J gene: TRBJ1-5
V gene: TRBV19
D gene: TRBD1
clone size: .

CDR3 DNA: TGTGCCATCAGTGGACAGGGGGCTGAAGCTTTCTTT
CDR3 protein: CAISGQGAEAFF
J gene: TRBJ1-1
V gene: TRBV10-3
D gene: TRBD1
clone size: .

CDR3 DNA: TGTGCCAGCAGCTTAGCGGAGGCAGCGGATGGCTACACCTTC
CDR3 protein: CASSLAEAADGYTF
J gene: TRBJ1-2
V gene: TRBV7-2
D gene: .
clone size: few

CDR3 DNA: TGTGCCAGCAGCTTATTCGATGGGGCGGACCGCGCTTACTACGAGCAGTACTTC
CDR3 protein: CASSLFDGADRAYYEQYF
J gene: TRBJ2-7
V gene: TRBV11-1
D gene: .
clone size: .

CDR3 DNA: TGCGCCAGCAGCGCAGGACAGGGGTTTGACGAGCAGTACTTC
CDR3 protein: CASSAGQGFDEQYF
J gene: TRBJ2-7
V gene: TRBV5-1
D gene: TRBD1
clone size: .

CDR3 DNA: TGTGCCAGCAATAAGGGACTAGCGGTGGACAATGAGCAGTTCTTC
CDR3 protein: CASNKGLAVDNEQFF
J gene: TRBJ2-1
V gene: TRBV2
D gene: TRBD2
clone size: .

CDR3 DNA: TGTGCCAGCACCCAAGACAATCTCTCCTACGAGCAGTACTTC
CDR3 protein: CASTQDNLSYEQYF
J gene: TRBJ2-7
V gene: TRBV2
D gene: .
clone size: once

CDR3 DNA: TGTGCTGTATCCATACAGGGGCAAGAGACCCAGTACTTC
CDR3 protein: CAVSIQGQETQYF
J gene: TRBJ2-5
V gene: TRBV5-8
D gene: TRBD1
clone size: .

CDR3 DNA: TGTGCCAGCAGCTTCTCCGGGGTCACTGAAGCTTTCTTT
CDR3 protein: CASSFSGVTEAFF
J gene: TRBJ1-1
V gene: TRBV5-5
D gene: .
clone size: few

CDR3 DNA: TGTGCCAGCAGCTTTCTTTCGGGACAGATGAATGAGCAGTTCTTC
CDR3 protein: CASSFLSGQMNEQFF
J gene: TRBJ2-1
V gene: TRBV7-6
D gene: TRBD1
clone size: .

CDR3 DNA: TGTGCCTGGAGTCGGGACACGAACACTGAAGCTTTCTTT
CDR3 protein: CAWSRDTNTEAFF
J gene: TRBJ1-1
V gene: TRBV30
D gene: .
clone size: .

CDR3 DNA: TGTGCCTGGAGTCGGGCAGATACGCAGTATTTT
CDR3 protein: CAWSRADTQYF
J gene: TRBJ2-3
V gene: TRBV30
D gene: .
clone size: .

CDR3 DNA: TGTGCCAGCAGCTTAGAGGGGACTAGAACAGATACGCAGTATTTT
CDR3 protein: CASSLEGTRTDTQYF
J gene: TRBJ2-3
V gene: TRBV7-2
D gene: TRBD2
clone size: .

CDR3 DNA: TGTGCCAGCTCCGGACCGTCGAGAAATCAGCCCCAGCATTTT
CDR3 protein: CASSGPSRNQPQHF
J gene: TRBJ1-5
V gene: TRBV7-9
D gene: .
clone size: .

CDR3 DNA: TGTGCCAGCAGTGGGACCAGGGGGCAGGGCACTGAAGCTTTCTTT
CDR3 protein: CASSGTRGQGTEAFF
J gene: TRBJ1-1
V gene: TRBV6-1
D gene: TRBD1
clone size: .

CDR3 DNA: TGTGCCAGCAGCCCAAGACAGGGGGCGCATTCGGGCAATGAGCAGTTCTTC
CDR3 protein: CASSPRQGAHSGNEQFF
J gene: TRBJ2-1
V gene: TRBV11-2
D gene: TRBD1
clone size: .

CDR3 DNA: TGTGCCAGCAGCTTGGATAGCGGCTACACAGATACGCAGTATTTT
CDR3 protein: CASSLDSGYTDTQYF
J gene: TRBJ2-3
V gene: TRBV5-4
D gene: .
clone size: .

CDR3 DNA: TGTGCCAGCAGCCCCGGGGGGGACAGCAGCACAGATACGCAGTATTTT
CDR3 protein: CASSPGGDSSTDTQYF
J gene: TRBJ2-3
V gene: TRBV9
D gene: .
clone size: .

CDR3 DNA: TGCGCCAGCAGCTTGGTGCAGGGTGGAGCTGAAGCTTTCTTT
CDR3 protein: CASSLVQGGAEAFF
J gene: TRBJ1-1
V gene: TRBV5-1
D gene: .
clone size: .

CDR3 DNA: TGTGCCAGCAGTTCCCGACAGGGGGTAAACACCGGGGAGCTGTTTTTT
CDR3 protein: CASSSRQGVNTGELFF
J gene: TRBJ2-2
V gene: TRBV6-5
D gene: TRBD1
clone size: .

CDR3 DNA: TGTGCCAGCAGCTATAGCCCGGATTTGAACACTGAAGCTTTCTTT
CDR3 protein: CASSYSPDLNTEAFF
J gene: TRBJ1-1
V gene: TRBV7-8
D gene: .
clone size: .

CDR3 DNA: TGCGCCAGCAGCCTGGACATCGGTGGAAGGGAGCAGTTCTTC
CDR3 protein: CASSLDIGGREQFF
J gene: TRBJ2-1
V gene: TRBV5-1
D gene: .
clone size: .

CDR3 DNA: TGTGCCAGCACCGCGGGACAGGGAACTCAGCCCCAGCATTTT
CDR3 protein: CASTAGQGTQPQHF
J gene: TRBJ1-5
V gene: TRBV2
D gene: TRBD1
clone size: once

CDR3 DNA: TGCGCCAGCAGCCAGGGCCCTTGGGAGACCCAGTACTTC
CDR3 protein: CASSQGPWETQYF
J gene: TRBJ2-5
V gene: TRBV5-1
D gene: .
clone size: .

CDR3 DNA: TGTGCCAGCTCACGAGAAGATGAAGCTTTCTTT
CDR3 protein: CASSREDEAFF
J gene: TRBJ1-1
V gene: TRBV18
D gene: .
clone size: few

CDR3 DNA: TGTGCCAGCAGCTTGTGGTATTCGTACTCCGGGACAGGCCTCTACGAGCAGTACTTC
CDR3 protein: CASSLWYSYSGTGLYEQYF
J gene: TRBJ2-7
V gene: TRBV5-6
D gene: TRBD1
clone size: .

CDR3 DNA: TGTGCCAGCAGCGCATGGACTAGCGGGGGGGCTTACAATGAGCAGTTCTTC
CDR3 protein: CASSAWTSGGAYNEQFF
J gene: TRBJ2-1
V gene: TRBV7-8
D gene: TRBD2
clone size: .

CDR3 DNA: TGTGCCAGCTCACCTGGACAGGTCGACTATAATTCACCCCTCCACTTT
CDR3 protein: CASSPGQVDYNSPLHF
J gene: TRBJ1-6
V gene: TRBV18
D gene: TRBD1
clone size: .

CDR3 DNA: TGTGCCAGCAGCTTAGCGATGGGGGGGGCGGTCGGGTACGAGCAGTACTTC
CDR3 protein: CASSLAMGGAVGYEQYF
J gene: TRBJ2-7
V gene: TRBV7-2
D gene: .
clone size: .